This is a list of T cell receptor beta chains from one sample in a study of cytomegalovirus exposure and HLA in healthy donors. The data were produced by immunoSEQ multiplex PCR, yet TCRdb's version contains in-frame clones alone and is incomplete. The sample includes fewer than 250,000 clones, approximately 80% of them seen just once. Sample: PBMCs. All receptors derive from a young man in good health and CMV-seronegative. The CDR3 runs from the conserved cysteine through the conserved F or W. D genes are given only for firm matches. Clone size appears in some rows only: once, few, many, or a class for an expanded clone.

d_gene | j_gene | abundance | v_gene | CDR3nt | CDR3aa
TRBD1 | TRBJ1-1 | . | TRBV28 | TGTGCCAGCAGGTTAGGGGGCGGTGAAGCTTTCTTT | CASRLGGGEAFF
. | TRBJ2-3 | once | TRBV19 | TGTGCCAGCTTAGATACGCAGTATTTT | CASLDTQYF
. | TRBJ2-2 | . | TRBV6-1 | TGTGCCAGCAGGTCAAGAGGGGGTGACACCGGGGAGCTGTTTTTT | CASRSRGGDTGELFF
. | TRBJ2-3 | . | TRBV4-2 | TGTGCCAGCAGCCAAGACGGGGGACAGTATTTT | CASSQDGGQYF
. | TRBJ2-5 | once | TRBV28 | TGTGCCAGCAGTCCAATCGGGAGAGTCGAGACCCAGTACTTC | CASSPIGRVETQYF
. | TRBJ2-5 | . | TRBV28 | TGTGCCAGCAGTGCTCGCGTGGAAGAGACCCAGTACTTC | CASSARVEETQYF
. | TRBJ1-6 | . | TRBV5-4 | TGTGCCAGCAGAGACGCTAGCTCCTATAATTCACCCCTCCACTTT | CASRDASSYNSPLHF
. | TRBJ2-2 | . | TRBV9 | TGTGCCAGCAGCGCTAGTTGGGGGGAGCTGTTTTTT | CASSASWGELFF
. | TRBJ2-5 | . | TRBV12-1 | TGTGCCAGCAGCCTTTACAAAGTAAAAGAGACCCAGTACTTC | CASSLYKVKETQYF
TRBD2 | TRBJ2-7 | . | TRBV4-1 | TGCGCCAGCAGCCAACTTCTAGCGGGGAGGGCGTACTTC | CASSQLLAGRAYF
. | TRBJ2-3 | few | TRBV28 | TGTGCCAGCAGTCCGTACTTCACAGATACGCAGTATTTT | CASSPYFTDTQYF
. | TRBJ2-3 | . | TRBV5-1 | TGCGCCAGCAGCTTGGTGTTACACAACACAGATACGCAGTATTTT | CASSLVLHNTDTQYF
. | TRBJ1-4 | . | TRBV9 | TGTGCCAGCAGCGTCTCAGGGGTCCCAAATGAAAAACTGTTTTTT | CASSVSGVPNEKLFF
TRBD1 | TRBJ2-7 | . | TRBV6-6 | TGTGCCAGCACCCTGGGGACAGGGTCCTACGAGCAGTACTTC | CASTLGTGSYEQYF
. | TRBJ2-7 | . | TRBV7-2 | TGTGCCAGCAGCTTAAAGGGGATGAGGGAGCAGTACTTC | CASSLKGMREQYF
TRBD2 | TRBJ2-5 | . | TRBV29-1 | TGCAGCGTGTCAAATCCCACTAGCGGGGACCAAGAGACCCAGTACTTC | CSVSNPTSGDQETQYF
. | TRBJ1-6 | . | TRBV7-2 | TGTGCCAGCAGCCCTAGAGGGTACTCACCCCTCCACTTT | CASSPRGYSPLHF
. | TRBJ1-6 | . | TRBV18 | TGTGCCAGCTCACCGGCCGATTCACCCCTCCACTTT | CASSPADSPLHF
. | TRBJ2-3 | few | TRBV7-9 | TGTGCCAGCAGCTTACCAAGCACAGATACGCAGTATTTT | CASSLPSTDTQYF
. | TRBJ1-1 | few | TRBV4-3 | TGCGCCAGCAGCCAAGACCTACAGGGTGAGTGGACTTTCTTT | CASSQDLQGEWTFF
TRBD1 | TRBJ1-2 | few | TRBV11-2 | TGTGCCAGCAGCCAACTACAGGGGAACTATGGCTACACCTTC | CASSQLQGNYGYTF
TRBD1 | TRBJ2-1 | . | TRBV28 | TGCGCCAGCAGTCCGATCATTGACAGGGGGAGACCATACAATGAGCAGTTCTTC | CASSPIIDRGRPYNEQFF
TRBD2 | TRBJ2-2 | . | TRBV6-6 | TGTGCCAGCAGTGGGGGACTAGTGGGCGGGGAGCTGTTTTTT | CASSGGLVGGELFF
. | TRBJ2-2 | . | TRBV6-6 | TGTGCCAGCAGCCCCCAACAGGGAGACACCGGGGAGCTGTTTTTT | CASSPQQGDTGELFF
. | TRBJ2-7 | . | TRBV27 | TGTGCCAGCAGTTTAGGACGGGGCTCCTACGAGCAGTACTTC | CASSLGRGSYEQYF
TRBD2 | TRBJ2-1 | few | TRBV18 | TGTGCCAGCTCTCCTAGCGGGGGAAACGACAATGAGCAGTTCTTC | CASSPSGGNDNEQFF
TRBD1 | TRBJ1-1 | . | TRBV7-8 | TGTGCCAGCAGCCCATACAGGGGTAGGGACACTGAAGCTTTCTTT | CASSPYRGRDTEAFF
TRBD1 | TRBJ2-1 | . | TRBV19 | TGTGCCAGTAGTAGGGACAGGGCGGTCTCCTACAATGAGCAGTTCTTC | CASSRDRAVSYNEQFF
. | TRBJ2-1 | few | TRBV6-4 | TGTGCCAGCAGTCCTCAGGCAGGGTCCTACAATGAGCAGTTCTTC | CASSPQAGSYNEQFF
TRBD1 | TRBJ1-1 | . | TRBV13 | TGTGCCAGCAGCTTAGACCCCAGGGCAGGGGGGAACACTGAAGCTTTCTTT | CASSLDPRAGGNTEAFF
TRBD1 | TRBJ1-4 | . | TRBV7-9 | TGTGCCAGCAGCTCCACGGACAGGGTCCGGGAAAAACTGTTTTTT | CASSSTDRVREKLFF
. | TRBJ2-7 | . | TRBV27 | TGTGCCAGCAGTTCAACCTCAGGCTACGAGCAGTACTTC | CASSSTSGYEQYF
TRBD2 | TRBJ2-5 | . | TRBV4-1 | TGCGCCAGCAGCCAAGATGGGGTAGCGGGGGTAGAGACCCAGTACTTC | CASSQDGVAGVETQYF
TRBD2 | TRBJ2-3 | . | TRBV29-1 | TGCAGCGCAAGGGAACGGAGCGGGGGGCCCATGGATACGCAGTATTTT | CSARERSGGPMDTQYF
TRBD1 | TRBJ2-7 | . | TRBV10-3 | TGTGCCATCAGTGAGTCAGGGGACAGCGAGCAGTACTTC | CAISESGDSEQYF
. | TRBJ2-3 | once | TRBV4-1 | TGCGCCAGCAGCCAAGGAACTACTAGCACAGATACGCAGTATTTT | CASSQGTTSTDTQYF
TRBD1 | TRBJ2-5 | . | TRBV29-1 | TGCAGCGTTGGGGACAGGGTGGATGAGACCCAGTACTTC | CSVGDRVDETQYF
. | TRBJ1-1 | . | TRBV19 | TGTGCCAGTACGGGGAGGGGGGAACAGAACACTGAAGCTTTCTTT | CASTGRGEQNTEAFF
TRBD1 | TRBJ1-1 | once | TRBV27 | TGTGCCAGCAGTTTATGGCAGGGGGCTCGAACTGAAGCTTTCTTT | CASSLWQGARTEAFF
. | TRBJ1-5 | . | TRBV15 | TGTGCCACCAGCAGAGATCTCCAGGGTGGCCAGCATTTT | CATSRDLQGGQHF